This T cell receptor beta chain was observed in a study of shared clonotypes between healthy human individuals (dated by TCRdb to 2020 to 2022). Concerning the study at large: A couple of women and a few men aged 18 to 49 years were included in the cohort. For each donor, CD4 naive and CD4 memory were each given three plates, CD8 naive was given two plates, and CD8 memory was given one plate. The study deeply sequenced blood TCR repertoires of five healthy adults to estimate repertoire size and the extent of clonotype sharing between individuals. To increase sequencing depth and limit assay-specific biases, different laboratories used diverse techniques to prepare libraries and sequence TCR repertoires. Leukapheresis yielded between about 0.9 and 9.5 billion PBMCs per donor. Results and caveats for the whole study, not just this receptor: Across a few donors, approximately 5% of naive CD4, over 3% of naive CD8, under 2.5% of memory CD4, and 0.4% of memory CD8 clonotypes were shared. Larger estimated clonotype richness was generally found for naive subsets than for memory subsets. Compared with non-shared clonotypes, clonotypes shared by all four sorted-subset donors had higher generation probabilities. Even with the large sequencing depth, rarefaction of the sorted-subset datasets indicated that sequencing was incomplete. Based on pairwise subsampling, the degree of clonotype sharing among donors was expected to be affected by sequencing depth. The genetic and exposure-history diversity represented was limited by the small number of donors. Sampling was restricted to blood, and TCR repertoires in tissues likely differ from the TCR repertoires found in blood.

Using the deep immunoSEQ assay, TCR CDR3 regions were amplified from genomic DNA by multiplex PCR. Extracted genomic DNA from each cell subset was spread evenly across all wells of several immunoSEQ 96-well plates, with each plate serving as a replicate. For sorted subsets, 150 to 250 ng genomic DNA, equal to about 30,000 T cell genomes, was loaded into each replicate PCR. The purified libraries were quantified using a Qubit 3.0 fluorometer, sized with a Bioanalyzer 2100, and then quantified again using the KAPA Library Quantification kit. A separate single-read 150-cycle Illumina NextSeq 550 flow cell was used to sequence each immunoSEQ 96-well plate. On the study's bioinformatics: Because the immunoSEQ output held only junctional sequences and lacked quality scores, the filtering could not match the filtering applied to full-length reads. To assign V/J genes and CDR3, sequences were annotated against IMGT germline references using PyIR, a Python wrapper for IgBLAST v1.9. Reads were removed for weak V/J assignments (E-value above 1e-6), missing CDR3, stop codons, out-of-frame junctions, or ambiguous translated residues. V3J clonotypes were defined by identical inferred V gene, J gene, and CDR3 amino acid sequence. The percentage overlap between two repertoires was calculated by dividing the number of shared unique clonotypes by the size of the smaller repertoire. Richness of each repertoire was evaluated using RTK rarefaction, the Chao1 estimator, and Recon v2.1 estimates of unobserved clonotypes. Generation probabilities for all TCRbeta clonotypes obtained by the gDNA method from four donors were computed using OLGA. TCRdb's version of the immuneACCESS table is confined to in-frame rearrangements and falls short of the full clone set. An unresolved V gene accounts for under half of the shortfall where checked; the remainder is of unknown origin. That table furnishes V, J and clone size, whereas the DNA furnished D and trimming. The sample includes 1,400,000 or so clones, with less than 99% observed a single time. The ten largest account for 0.36% of the sample.

Healthy HIV-negative adults with no recently reported acute infections or vaccinations were included as donors. Only Caucasian adults living in Nashville, Tennessee, USA were represented among the donors. CD4+ T cells were enriched by magnetic negative selection, after which naive cells were positively selected on CD45RA and the negative fraction was taken as the memory subset. After blood collection by leukapheresis, PBMCs were isolated using Ficoll-Histopaque density gradient centrifugation and then cryopreserved in the vapor phase of liquid nitrogen. Analytical flow cytometry was used to check the purity and quantity of each magnetically sorted T cell population. Each sorted fraction had its genomic DNA isolated and then quantified by UV absorbance on a Nanodrop 2000c. In the case of this clone: Its antigen remains unidentified. No base qualities exist here, and no much larger clone lies one base off it.

The junction shows trimming of 6 bases on V and 0 bases on J, plus 20 bases between the germline ends. According to the germline V gene, CDR1 reads SGHRS and CDR2 reads YFSETQ. Including the terminal cysteine and phenylalanine, the CDR3 comprises 17 residues. The sequence is cut down to CDR3 DNA, 51 bases in frame from base 1. The receptor was isolated from a young man in good health. The V and J genes are TRBV5-1 and TRBJ2-3; the D region possibly corresponds to TRBD2 (6 bases align). Sequencing input: naive CD4+ T cells sorted from blood. This specimen's cell subset or site label, per the study, means: CD45RA+ positively selected. Here is the DNA: TGCGCCAGCACCGATAGATTGGGCGGGAAGAGCACAGATACGCAGTATTTT. The encoded protein is CASTDRLGGKSTDTQYF.